These 4 T cell receptor beta chains were all obtained from the same sample, sequenced in a study of blood T cell repertoires in COVID-19. Sequenced by immunoSEQ multiplex PCR; TCRdb stores in-frame clones only, minus some. The sample records 110,000 to 150,000 clones, about 80% being singletons. Specimen: peripheral blood. Source of these receptors: a human donor in a cohort sampled during active COVID-19.

This chain uses TRBV3-1 (or the pseudogene TRBV3-2) with TRBJ2-5; 7 bases are shared with TRBD1. The CDR3 runs to 16 residues. V was clipped by 4 bases and J by 3 bases; unmatched bases: 11. Germline values: CDR1 LGHDT, CDR2 YNNKEL (reference sequence). The CDR3 protein is CASSRRPGTDEETQYF. The CDR3 DNA reads TGTGCCAGCAGCCGTCGTCCCGGGACAGACGAAGAGACCCAGTACTTC.

This sequence joins TRBV3-1 (or the pseudogene TRBV3-2) and TRBJ1-5; TRBD1 might be the D (5 bases). Germline-derived CDR1 and CDR2 are LGHDT and YNNKEL (reference sequence). Trimming stripped 1 base from V and 6 bases from J, with 13 bases between. The CDR3 contains 15 residues. CDR3: CASSQAGGVTQPQHF. The CDR3 nucleotides are TGTGCCAGCAGCCAAGCGGGGGGGGTAACTCAGCCCCAGCATTTT.

This clone has just one count. The chain joins TRBV28 to TRBJ1-2; D may be TRBD1 (6 bases). CDR1 MDHEN and CDR2 SYDVKM come from the germline V gene. The V end lost 6 bases, the J end lost 8 bases, and 13 bases lay between the germline ends. This CDR3 region has 12 residues. The chain's CDR3 is CASRLAGGGYTF. In DNA form, the CDR3 reads TGTGCCAGCAGGCTGGCTGGGGGCGGCTACACCTTC.

The chain uses TRBV6-6 and TRBJ2-7; 8 bases are a match to TRBD2. The CDR3 is made up of 15 amino acids. Germline CDR1 is MNHNY and CDR2 is SVGAGI (reference sequence). V was pared by 5 bases and J by 9 bases, with 15 bases of the junction left unmatched. The CDR3 nucleotides read TGTGCCAGCAGTACCACGGGACTAGTAAATCGTCTGCAGTACTTC. Protein product: CASSTTGLVNRLQYF.